The 19 T cell receptor beta chains reported below all come from one sample, sequenced in a study of regulatory dendritic cells for organ transplantation. Repertoires were generated with immunoSEQ multiplex PCR, while TCRdb's copy carries only in-frame clones and drops some. The data hold almost 35,000 clones, with 70% to 90% observed a single time. Specimen: naive CD4+ T cells from blood. Subset in this sample: CD45RA+ naive T cells. These receptors all stem from a human donor in good health.

V is TRBV5-1 and J is TRBJ2-7; 8 bases match TRBD1. The CDR3 has 14 amino acids. Germline V gene sequence: CDR1 SGHRS, CDR2 YFSETQ. Trimming cost V 4 bases and J 0 bases; bases outside gene matches: 3. CDR3 sequence: CASSPDRASYEQYF. The CDR3 region has the DNA TGCGCCAGCAGCCCGGACAGGGCCTCCTACGAGCAGTACTTC.

This chain connects TRBV15 to TRBJ1-4; D is undetermined. Trimming shortened V by 0 bases and J by 7 bases, and 15 bases separated the two germline ends. Germline V gene data show CDR1 as LNHNV and CDR2 as YYDKDF (reference sequence). The CDR3 extends over 16 amino acids. CDR3 sequence: CATSRDLPAYGEKLFF. DNA for the CDR3: TGTGCCACCAGCAGAGACCTCCCAGCCTATGGTGAAAAACTGTTTTTT.

The chain is built from TRBV18 and TRBJ1-2; 7 bases map to TRBD1. The CDR3 spans 14 residues. CDR1 is KGHSH and CDR2 is LQKENI in the germline V gene. With 2 bases clipped from V and 7 bases from J, the junction kept 7 bases outside the gene matches. DNA for the CDR3: TGTGCCAGCTCACCAAGACAGGGCAGGTTTGGCTACACCTTC. This translates into CASSPRQGRFGYTF.

The V and J genes are TRBV27 and TRBJ1-2, with 7 bases that match TRBD1. The CDR3 has 17 residues. The V gene end was trimmed by 3 bases and the J gene end by 4 bases; junction bases not matched to a gene: 14. In germline, CDR1 is MNHEY, CDR2 SMNVEV (reference sequence). CDR3 region: CASSFRNPRGQSYGYTF. The CDR3 DNA is TGTGCCAGCAGTTTCCGCAACCCGCGGGGACAGAGCTATGGCTACACCTTC.

The chain has TRBV4-1 and TRBJ1-2; the D gene is possibly TRBD1 (5 bases). The V end lost 1 base, the J end lost 7 bases, and 10 bases lay between the germline ends. The V gene's germline CDR1 is MGHRA and CDR2 YSYEKL. The CDR3 contains 13 residues. Written as DNA, the CDR3 is TGCGCCAGCAGCCAAGGGCTCGGGGCTGGCTACACCTTC. Translated: CASSQGLGAGYTF.

V gene TRBV6-1 combines with J gene TRBJ2-2; D gene unclear. Germline V gene sequence: CDR1 MNHNS, CDR2 SASEGT. There are 13 residues in the CDR3. Between the trimmed V and J ends, which lost 6 bases and 7 bases, there was a span of 12 bases. CDR3 in DNA: TGTGCCAGCAGGCCCCTCCGAGGCGGGGAGCTGTTTTTT. Translation: CASRPLRGGELFF.

The chain uses TRBV7-2 and TRBJ2-5, with D perhaps assigned TRBD1 or TRBD2 (5 bases each). The CDR3 is 15 residues long. The germline gives CDR1 SGHTA, CDR2 FQGNSA. The V and J ends lost 5 bases and 5 bases respectively, with 18 bases between them. Written as DNA, the CDR3 is TGTGCCAGCAGCCTGGTCCGAGTTAGGGACGAGACCCAGTACTTC. Protein: CASSLVRVRDETQYF. The full variable domain, completed using reference TRBV7-2 and TRBJ2-5, is GAGVSQSPSNKVTEKGKDVELRCDPISGHTALYWYRQSLGQGLEFLIYFQGNSAPDKSGLPSDRFSAERTGGSVSTLTIQRTQQEDSAVYLCASSLVRVRDETQYFGPGTRLLVL.

The CDR3 bases are TGTGCCAGCTCACAACGGGCCCCTGGGGATAATGAAAAACTGTTTTTT. Translating it yields CASSQRAPGDNEKLFF. V is TRBV18 and J is TRBJ1-4; D gene ambiguous. Trimming shortened V by 4 bases and J by 4 bases, and 16 bases separated the two germline ends. This CDR3 contains 16 residues. CDR1 and CDR2 (germline): KGHSH, LQKENI.

The CDR3 bases are TGCGCCAGCAGCCAAGTGGGCCTCAGGGCTCCAACTAATGAAAAACTGTTTTTT. This encodes CASSQVGLRAPTNEKLFF. The rearrangement links TRBV4-1 to TRBJ1-4; possibly TRBD1 for D (5 bases). Trimming removed 1 base from V and 0 bases from J, with 15 bases in between. Germline CDR1 and CDR2: MGHRA and YSYEKL. The CDR3 runs 18 residues.

The J gene is TRBJ2-4, the V gene TRBV4-3; TRBD2 agrees at 7 bases. CDR1 is LGHNA, CDR2 YSLEER, per germline. The CDR3 length is 17 residues. Germline trimming cut 0 bases from V and 2 bases from J; bases unmatched to any gene: 7. CDR3 nucleotide sequence: TGCGCCAGCAGCCAAGACCCCCTCGGGGGGACCAAAAACATTCAGTACTTC. Protein product: CASSQDPLGGTKNIQYF.

This sequence joins TRBV7-2 and TRBJ2-5; D is possibly TRBD2 (7 bases). CDR3 length equals 15 residues. V shed 3 bases and J shed 5 bases, with 16 bases lying between them. Germline V gene lookup returns CDR1 SGHTA and CDR2 FQGNSA. In DNA form, the CDR3 reads TGTGCCAGCAGCTTGAGAGGGGGGGCCGGGGAGACCCAGTACTTC. Translated, it gives CASSLRGGAGETQYF.

The chain employs TRBV4-1 and TRBJ1-6, with D unclear. V was clipped by 0 bases and J by 3 bases, with 18 bases between them. Germline assignment: CDR1 MGHRA and CDR2 YSYEKL. The CDR3 spans 19 residues. CDR3 residues: CASSQERFGLRLYNSPLHF. CDR3 DNA: TGCGCCAGCAGCCAAGAGAGGTTTGGACTGCGACTCTATAATTCACCCCTCCACTTT.

V usage is TRBV7-3 and J usage is TRBJ2-2, with 8 positions matching TRBD1. Germline assignment: CDR1 SGHTA and CDR2 FQGTGA. With 5 bases clipped from V and 4 bases from J, the junction kept 9 bases outside the gene matches. The CDR3 is 16 amino acids. The CDR3 protein is CASSPPGQAGTGELFF. As DNA, the CDR3 is TGTGCCAGCAGCCCCCCGGGACAGGCGGGCACCGGGGAGCTGTTTTTT.

Concerning this clone itself: The junction differs from germline at one of its ends, possibly a read error. This chain uses TRBV7-7 with TRBJ2-2; D call uncertain. The V gene's germline CDR1 is SSHAT and CDR2 FNYEAQ (reference sequence). This CDR3 region has 16 residues. This CDR3 is CASSLVQRTNTGELFF. In DNA form, the CDR3 reads TGTGCTAGCAGCTTAGTTCAGCGTACTAACACCGGGGAGCTGTTTTTT.

The chain has TRBV9 and TRBJ2-5; D unresolved. Between the trimmed V and J ends, which lost 3 bases and 1 base, there was a span of 7 bases. The germline gives CDR1 SGDLS, CDR2 YYNGEE. This CDR3 is 13 amino acids long. The CDR3: CASSASFQETQYF. The CDR3 region has the DNA TGTGCCAGCAGCGCGAGCTTCCAAGAGACCCAGTACTTC.

The CDR3 bases are TGTGCCAGCAGTGAATTATCAGGGTCACCCCTCCACTTT. It is translated as CASSELSGSPLHF. The V gene is TRBV25-1, the J gene TRBJ1-6; D is perhaps TRBD1 (5 bases). The CDR3 is 13 amino acids. Germline V gene data show CDR1 as MGHDK and CDR2 as SYGVNS. V was pared by 1 base and J by 10 bases, with 8 bases between.

This chain joins TRBV11-2 and TRBJ1-1, with D tentatively TRBD1 (5 bases). The CDR3 sequence is 14 residues long. CDR1 is SGHAT, CDR2 FQNNGV, per germline. V lost 8 bases, J lost 11 bases, and 24 bases lay in between. CDR3 sequence (DNA): TGTGCCAGCTGGGGCGGGCCGGCCGCTTCTTGGGCTTTCTTT. This codes for CASWGGPAASWAFF. The whole variable domain, remainder taken from reference TRBV11-2 and TRBJ1-1, is EAGVAQSPRYKIIEKRQSVAFWCNPISGHATLYWYQQILGQGPKLLIQFQNNGVVDDSQLPKDRFSAERLKGVDSTLKIQPAKLEDSAVYLCASWGGPAASWAFFGQGTRLTVV.

The V gene is TRBV5-4, the J gene TRBJ2-1, with 10 nucleotides matching TRBD2. CDR3 size: 17 residues. V lost 0 bases, J lost 6 bases, and 9 bases stayed unmatched. CDR1 is SGHNT, CDR2 YYREEE, per germline (reference sequence). CDR3: CASSLGKLAGVTNEQFF. CDR3 sequence (DNA): TGTGCCAGCAGCTTGGGGAAGCTAGCGGGGGTAACCAATGAGCAGTTCTTC.

The chain is built from TRBV10-3 and TRBJ2-7; D remains unclear. V was pared by 3 bases and J by 4 bases, with 7 bases between. Germline V gene lookup returns CDR1 ENHRY and CDR2 SYGVKD. There are 12 residues in the CDR3. DNA for the CDR3: TGTGCCATCAGTGATCAAGGGTACGAGCAGTACTTC. Translating gives CAISDQGYEQYF.